This TCR beta chain derives from a study of tumor-infiltrating lymphocytes in primary liver carcinoma. Study context: Surgical resection treated primary liver carcinoma in the patients.

Total RNA amounting to 450 to 550 ng was the source from which TCR beta cDNA was made with a constant-region primer. ARM-PCR, slightly modified, supplied the TCR beta libraries through three nested multiplex PCR rounds. Each of the first two PCR rounds ran approximately 9 cycles with TRBV1-TRBV30 forward and C-beta reverse primers. TCRdb called the multiplex PCR reads again in MiXCR, with one record for every CDR3 protein. This sample has 320,000 or so distinct CDR3 sequences; 65% occur once, and the top ten carry roughly 9%. Both blood RNA, taken from unsorted whole blood, and germline DNA were extracted. Surgery was preceded by the collection of 3.5 to 4.5 milliliters of peripheral blood. Whole-study findings and limits: Tumor-blood pairs (like tumor-adjacent pairs) overlapped less than tumor region pairs did. Bulk, unsorted sampling meant CD4+ and CD8+ repertoires went uncompared.

A word on this clonotype: As yet, its antigen is unknown. The junction and the germline gene differ at one end; a read error may be behind it.

The CDR3 totals 15 residues. Germline V gives CDR1 SGHAT, CDR2 FQNNGV. This TCR was sampled from a man aged 35-49 years with primary liver carcinoma and hepatitis B virus infection. The V and J genes are TRBV11-2 and TRBJ2-2; 8 bases line up with TRBD1. Material: peripheral blood. The DNA for the CDR3 is TGTGTCAGCAGTACCGGGACAGGTTCGCACGGGGAGCTGTTTTTT. Translation gives CVSSTGTGSHGELFF.